Listed below are T cell receptor beta chains from one sample, sequenced in a study of shared clonotypes between healthy human individuals. The table came from immunoSEQ multiplex PCR; TCRdb's copy has only in-frame clones and leaves some out. The sample consists of about 2.3 million clones, about 92% of them appearing once. The sample consisted of naive CD4+ T cells from PBMCs. Receptors originate from a man between 18 and 29 years old in good health. Some clones in this sample may be carry-over from other donors' samples. The CDR3 runs from the conserved cysteine through the conserved F or W. D genes are given only for firm matches. Only some rows state a clone size, as once, few, many or a class for expanded clones.

v_call: TRBV27
j_call: TRBJ1-1
d_call: TRBD1
clone_size: NA
cdr3_nt: TGTGCCAGCAGTTTCTTGGACAGGGGGCTGACTGAAGCTTTCTTT
cdr3_aa: CASSFLDRGLTEAFF

v_call: TRBV5-1
j_call: TRBJ2-5
d_call: TRBD1
clone_size: NA
cdr3_nt: TGCGCCAGCACATCACGTAAACAGGGGCAAGAGACCCAGTACTTC
cdr3_aa: CASTSRKQGQETQYF

v_call: TRBV29-1
j_call: TRBJ2-7
d_call: NA
clone_size: NA
cdr3_nt: TGCAGCGGTGAGGGCCCCTGGCTGTGCAGCTGTTACGAGCAGTACTTC
cdr3_aa: CSGEGPWLCSCYEQYF

v_call: TRBV18
j_call: TRBJ1-4
d_call: NA
clone_size: NA
cdr3_nt: TGTGCCAGCTCACCACGGACCGACTCAACTAATGAAAAACTGTTTTTT
cdr3_aa: CASSPRTDSTNEKLFF

v_call: TRBV5-1
j_call: TRBJ1-2
d_call: NA
clone_size: NA
cdr3_nt: TGCGCCAGCAGCTTGGCCTTTTCGGAGGGCTACACCTTC
cdr3_aa: CASSLAFSEGYTF

v_call: TRBV7-6
j_call: TRBJ2-1
d_call: NA
clone_size: NA
cdr3_nt: TGTGCCAGCAGCTTAGATCCGGGCGGTGAGCAGTTCTTC
cdr3_aa: CASSLDPGGEQFF

v_call: TRBV5-6
j_call: TRBJ2-5
d_call: TRBD2
clone_size: NA
cdr3_nt: TGTGCCAGCAGCCGGCGGCAAGGGTGGGCGGGAGGCCCGGAAACCCAGTACTTC
cdr3_aa: CASSRRQGWAGGPETQYF

v_call: TRBV6-1
j_call: TRBJ2-1
d_call: NA
clone_size: NA
cdr3_nt: TGTGCCAGCAGTGATCATCGGGACGGGGGCAATGAGCAGTTCTTC
cdr3_aa: CASSDHRDGGNEQFF

v_call: TRBV18
j_call: TRBJ2-7
d_call: TRBD2
clone_size: NA
cdr3_nt: TGTGCCAGCTCACCACCCCTCGGGGGGATAAGGGGCGAGCAGTACTTC
cdr3_aa: CASSPPLGGIRGEQYF

v_call: TRBV28
j_call: TRBJ1-4
d_call: NA
clone_size: NA
cdr3_nt: TGTGCCAGCAACCCCGGCAGGTTGGGCAATGAAAAACTGTTTTTT
cdr3_aa: CASNPGRLGNEKLFF

v_call: TRBV7-9
j_call: TRBJ2-1
d_call: NA
clone_size: NA
cdr3_nt: TGTGCCAGCAGCTTAGAAGTGGCAGGGATTTTCTTC
cdr3_aa: CASSLEVAGIFF

v_call: TRBV6-5
j_call: TRBJ1-1
d_call: NA
clone_size: NA
cdr3_nt: TGTGCCAGCAGCCGAGGGTCTCTTAACACTGAAGCTTTCTTT
cdr3_aa: CASSRGSLNTEAFF

v_call: TRBV7-3
j_call: TRBJ2-3
d_call: NA
clone_size: NA
cdr3_nt: TGTGCCAGCAGCTCGACAGCCTACACAGATACGCAGTATTTT
cdr3_aa: CASSSTAYTDTQYF

v_call: TRBV7-2
j_call: TRBJ2-5
d_call: NA
clone_size: NA
cdr3_nt: TGTGCCAGCAGCTTATTAGGCAGGGGGGGTGAGACCCAGTACTTC
cdr3_aa: CASSLLGRGGETQYF

v_call: TRBV9
j_call: TRBJ2-2
d_call: TRBD2
clone_size: NA
cdr3_nt: TGTGCCAGCAGCCCACAACTAGCGGGAGCTACCGGGGAGCTGTTTTTT
cdr3_aa: CASSPQLAGATGELFF

v_call: TRBV30
j_call: TRBJ2-5
d_call: TRBD1
clone_size: once
cdr3_nt: TGTGCCTGGAGGACAGGGGGGGCGACCCAGTACTTC
cdr3_aa: CAWRTGGATQYF

v_call: TRBV6-1
j_call: TRBJ1-2
d_call: TRBD1
clone_size: NA
cdr3_nt: TGTGCCAGCAGTGCACAGGGGAGTATTAACTATGGCTACACCTTC
cdr3_aa: CASSAQGSINYGYTF

v_call: TRBV19
j_call: TRBJ2-1
d_call: TRBD2
clone_size: NA
cdr3_nt: TGTGCCAGTAGTATAGCGGGACGGGAGGGCCTTAATGAGCAGTTCTTC
cdr3_aa: CASSIAGREGLNEQFF

v_call: TRBV19
j_call: TRBJ2-1
d_call: TRBD2
clone_size: NA
cdr3_nt: TGTGCCAGTAGTAAAGGGACTAGCGGGAGGGCCTACAATGAGCAGTTCTTC
cdr3_aa: CASSKGTSGRAYNEQFF

v_call: TRBV15
j_call: TRBJ2-7
d_call: TRBD1
clone_size: NA
cdr3_nt: TGTGCCACCAGCGCACCGGGACAGGGCCAAGGCGAGCAGTACTTC
cdr3_aa: CATSAPGQGQGEQYF

v_call: TRBV28
j_call: TRBJ1-5
d_call: NA
clone_size: NA
cdr3_nt: TGTGCCAGCAGTTTTCCCCGTCGGGGGGGCCGTCAGCCCCAGCATTTT
cdr3_aa: CASSFPRRGGRQPQHF

v_call: TRBV2
j_call: TRBJ1-1
d_call: NA
clone_size: NA
cdr3_nt: TGTGCCAGCCCAGCCCGTAGGGGTGGGAACACTGAAGCTTTCTTT
cdr3_aa: CASPARRGGNTEAFF

v_call: TRBV5-1
j_call: TRBJ2-3
d_call: NA
clone_size: NA
cdr3_nt: TGCGCCAGCAGCTTCGGAGAAGCTGCAGATACGCAGTATTTT
cdr3_aa: CASSFGEAADTQYF

v_call: TRBV18
j_call: TRBJ2-1
d_call: NA
clone_size: NA
cdr3_nt: TGTGCCAGCTCAAGGGACGTGTACAATGAGCAGTTCTTC
cdr3_aa: CASSRDVYNEQFF

v_call: TRBV7-2
j_call: TRBJ2-5
d_call: NA
clone_size: NA
cdr3_nt: TGTGCCAGCAGCATGACAGCCTGGGAGACCCAGTACTTC
cdr3_aa: CASSMTAWETQYF

v_call: TRBV6-1
j_call: TRBJ2-3
d_call: NA
clone_size: NA
cdr3_nt: TGTGCCAGCAGTGAACGGGGGAAGGAAGATACGCAGTATTTT
cdr3_aa: CASSERGKEDTQYF

v_call: TRBV2
j_call: TRBJ1-1
d_call: TRBD1
clone_size: few
cdr3_nt: TGTGCCAGCAGTGGACAGGGAACGAACACTGAAGCTTTCTTT
cdr3_aa: CASSGQGTNTEAFF

v_call: TRBV11-2
j_call: TRBJ2-1
d_call: TRBD1
clone_size: NA
cdr3_nt: TGTGCCAGCAGCCCGGGGGGACAGGGGATTCATGAGCAGTTCTTC
cdr3_aa: CASSPGGQGIHEQFF

v_call: TRBV6-5
j_call: TRBJ2-2
d_call: TRBD2
clone_size: NA
cdr3_nt: TGTGCCAGCAGTTCCCGGACTAGCGGAGTAACTGGGGAGCTGTTTTTT
cdr3_aa: CASSSRTSGVTGELFF

v_call: TRBV5-6
j_call: TRBJ2-7
d_call: NA
clone_size: NA
cdr3_nt: TGTGCCAGCAACCCCCCGGGACGGAGCTACGAGCAGTACTTC
cdr3_aa: CASNPPGRSYEQYF

v_call: TRBV6-1
j_call: TRBJ2-7
d_call: NA
clone_size: NA
cdr3_nt: TGTGCCAGCAGTTTAATCGAGCAGTACTTC
cdr3_aa: CASSLIEQYF

v_call: TRBV7-6
j_call: TRBJ2-5
d_call: NA
clone_size: few
cdr3_nt: TGTGCCAGCAGCTCAAAGCGAGAAGAGACCCAGTACTTC
cdr3_aa: CASSSKREETQYF

v_call: TRBV19
j_call: TRBJ2-7
d_call: NA
clone_size: NA
cdr3_nt: TGTGCCAGTAGTATAGATTCGGAGGAGCAGTACTTC
cdr3_aa: CASSIDSEEQYF

v_call: TRBV7-6
j_call: TRBJ1-3
d_call: TRBD1
clone_size: once
cdr3_nt: TGTGCCAGCAGCTTTTACAAGGACAGGTTCTCTGGAAACACCATATATTTT
cdr3_aa: CASSFYKDRFSGNTIYF

v_call: TRBV10-3
j_call: TRBJ2-7
d_call: TRBD1
clone_size: NA
cdr3_nt: TGTGCCATCAGTGGAACCACAGGGGGCGCTTCCTACGAGCAGTACTTC
cdr3_aa: CAISGTTGGASYEQYF

v_call: TRBV27
j_call: TRBJ2-7
d_call: TRBD1
clone_size: NA
cdr3_nt: TGTGCCAGCAGTCTAGGACAGGGAAGAGTCTACGAGCAGTACTTC
cdr3_aa: CASSLGQGRVYEQYF

v_call: TRBV28
j_call: TRBJ2-1
d_call: NA
clone_size: once
cdr3_nt: TGTGCCAGCAGTCGCCCCGGGTTTGAGCAGTTCTTC
cdr3_aa: CASSRPGFEQFF

v_call: TRBV30
j_call: TRBJ2-7
d_call: TRBD1
clone_size: NA
cdr3_nt: TGTGCCGGACGGACAGGGACCTACGAGCAGTACTTC
cdr3_aa: CAGRTGTYEQYF

v_call: TRBV12-5
j_call: TRBJ2-7
d_call: TRBD1
clone_size: NA
cdr3_nt: TGTGCTAGTGGTTTGGTACTTGGCCGGGACAGTCCCTACGAGCAGTACTTC
cdr3_aa: CASGLVLGRDSPYEQYF

v_call: TRBV9
j_call: TRBJ2-5
d_call: TRBD1
clone_size: NA
cdr3_nt: TGTGCCAGCAGCACCGGGACAGCTTTTCAGACCCAGTACTTC
cdr3_aa: CASSTGTAFQTQYF

v_call: TRBV6-1
j_call: TRBJ2-7
d_call: TRBD2
clone_size: NA
cdr3_nt: TGTGCCAGCAACGGGGGGATCTCCTACGAGCAGTACTTC
cdr3_aa: CASNGGISYEQYF

v_call: TRBV4-1
j_call: TRBJ1-1
d_call: NA
clone_size: NA
cdr3_nt: TGCGCCAGCAGCCCCCCTGAGCGGATGAACACTGAAGCTTTCTTT
cdr3_aa: CASSPPERMNTEAFF

v_call: TRBV27
j_call: TRBJ2-5
d_call: NA
clone_size: NA
cdr3_nt: TGTGCCAGCAGTTCCGGACTGACTCAAGAGACCCAGTACTTC
cdr3_aa: CASSSGLTQETQYF

v_call: TRBV5-4
j_call: TRBJ2-7
d_call: NA
clone_size: NA
cdr3_nt: TGTGCCAGCAGCTGGGACCCATACGGCGAGCAGTACTTC
cdr3_aa: CASSWDPYGEQYF

v_call: TRBV6-6
j_call: TRBJ1-5
d_call: NA
clone_size: NA
cdr3_nt: TGTGCCAGCAGTTACAGTCTCGGGGGTCAGCCCCAGCATTTT
cdr3_aa: CASSYSLGGQPQHF

v_call: TRBV5-1
j_call: TRBJ2-4
d_call: NA
clone_size: NA
cdr3_nt: TGCGCCAGCAGTTTAAACACAGGGATAGAGCTAGCCAAAAACATTCAGTACTTC
cdr3_aa: CASSLNTGIELAKNIQYF

v_call: TRBV18
j_call: TRBJ2-7
d_call: TRBD1
clone_size: NA
cdr3_nt: TGTGCCAGCTCACCCTCCGGGACAGACACCTACGAGCAGTACTTC
cdr3_aa: CASSPSGTDTYEQYF

v_call: TRBV19
j_call: TRBJ2-7
d_call: TRBD1
clone_size: NA
cdr3_nt: TGTGCCAGGGACAGGTGCCCGTACGAGCAGTACTTC
cdr3_aa: CARDRCPYEQYF

v_call: TRBV2
j_call: TRBJ1-2
d_call: NA
clone_size: NA
cdr3_nt: TGTGCCAGCAGTGAAGCGCTTCGGGGCCTGGGCTACACCTTC
cdr3_aa: CASSEALRGLGYTF

v_call: TRBV9
j_call: TRBJ2-5
d_call: NA
clone_size: NA
cdr3_nt: TGTGCCAGCAGCGTAGGACGAAATCAAGAGACCCAGTACTTC
cdr3_aa: CASSVGRNQETQYF

v_call: TRBV25-1
j_call: TRBJ1-2
d_call: TRBD1
clone_size: NA
cdr3_nt: TGTGCCAGCAGTGATGGTCGGACAGGGGTCGGCTACACCTTC
cdr3_aa: CASSDGRTGVGYTF

v_call: TRBV5-4
j_call: TRBJ2-2
d_call: TRBD1
clone_size: NA
cdr3_nt: TGTGCCAGCAGCTCCGGACAGGGGAACACCGGGGAGCTGTTTTTT
cdr3_aa: CASSSGQGNTGELFF

v_call: TRBV7-9
j_call: TRBJ2-5
d_call: NA
clone_size: NA
cdr3_nt: TGTGCCAGCAGCTTAGATGGAAGCACGCGGGAGACCCAGTACTTC
cdr3_aa: CASSLDGSTRETQYF

v_call: TRBV29-1
j_call: TRBJ2-3
d_call: NA
clone_size: NA
cdr3_nt: TGCAGCGTTGAAGGGATTCCAGATACGCAGTATTTT
cdr3_aa: CSVEGIPDTQYF